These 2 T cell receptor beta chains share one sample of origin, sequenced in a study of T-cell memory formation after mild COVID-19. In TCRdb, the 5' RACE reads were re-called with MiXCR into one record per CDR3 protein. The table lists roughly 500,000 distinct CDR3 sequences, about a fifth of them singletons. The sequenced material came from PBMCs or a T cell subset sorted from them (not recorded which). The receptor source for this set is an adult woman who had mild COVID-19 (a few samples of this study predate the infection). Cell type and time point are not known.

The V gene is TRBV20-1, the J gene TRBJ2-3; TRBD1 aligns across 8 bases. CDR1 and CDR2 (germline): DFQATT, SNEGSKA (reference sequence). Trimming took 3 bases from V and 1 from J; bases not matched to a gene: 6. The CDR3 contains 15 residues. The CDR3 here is CSASAPGQGTDTQYF. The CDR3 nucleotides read TGCAGTGCTAGTGCCCCGGGACAGGGCACAGATACGCAGTATTTT.

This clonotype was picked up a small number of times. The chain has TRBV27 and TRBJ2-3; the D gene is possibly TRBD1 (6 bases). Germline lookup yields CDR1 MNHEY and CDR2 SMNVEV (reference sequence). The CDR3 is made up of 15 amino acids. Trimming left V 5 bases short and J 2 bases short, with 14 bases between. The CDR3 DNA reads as TGTGCCAGCAGTCCATACTCGGGACACACAGATACGCAGTATTTT. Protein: CASSPYSGHTDTQYF.